This is a list of T cell receptor beta chains from one sample in a study of T-cell reconstitution after alpha-beta-depleted transplantation in children. Each CDR3 protein gets one entry after TCRdb re-called the PCR reads with MiXCR. The repertoire holds roughly 100,000 distinct CDR3 sequences, with roughly 7.6% as singletons. Specimen: PBMCs, collected before TCRalphabeta/CD19-depleted stem cell transplant. These receptors were taken from a boy between 2 and 10 years old with acute lymphoblastic leukemia, due to receive a stem cell transplant. Both conserved end residues are trimmed from each CDR3. The order of the fields is D gene, CDR3 length, V gene, J gene, CDR3 protein. D genes are given only for firm matches.

>.|12|TRBV20-1|TRBJ1-4
SARAAATNEKLF
>.|9|TRBV5-1|TRBJ2-7
ASSLDGEQY
>.|12|TRBV2|TRBJ2-4
ASSDRLAKNIQY
>.|13|TRBV12-3/TRBV12-4|TRBJ1-3
ASSSRGESGNTIY
>.|12|TRBV7-2|TRBJ2-5
ASSSFGGRETQY
>TRBD1|14|TRBV4-3|TRBJ1-4
ASSQDPQGANEKLF
>.|12|TRBV20-1|TRBJ1-1
SARDERGRGEAF
>.|11|TRBV29-1|TRBJ1-2
SVEEGDLYGYT
>.|12|TRBV19|TRBJ2-1
ASSTGRTLNEQF
>.|11|TRBV6-5|TRBJ1-2
ASSYDPRGGYT
>.|11|TRBV11-2|TRBJ2-4
ASSLGEAGRSF
>.|12|TRBV18|TRBJ2-5
TSSPRTAQETQY
>.|13|TRBV6-1|TRBJ1-5
ASSEDSGASKPQH
>.|11|TRBV7-9|TRBJ1-2
ASSSSSHYGYT
>.|11|TRBV6-5|TRBJ1-1
ASSLISATEAF
>TRBD1|11|TRBV10-3|TRBJ2-7
AIRQGAAYEQY
>.|12|TRBV11-3|TRBJ2-2
ASSLGWGTGELF
>.|13|TRBV4-3|TRBJ1-5
ASSQVPGGNQPQH
>TRBD2|13|TRBV2|TRBJ2-1
ASIQAGVPNGEQF
>.|13|TRBV5-8|TRBJ2-1
ASSLAGTPGNEQF
>TRBD2|6|TRBV20-1|TRBJ2-1
SGTAGV
>.|10|TRBV12-3/TRBV12-4|TRBJ1-1
ASTRAHTEAF
>TRBD1|15|TRBV20-1|TRBJ2-3
SAPPRAAGGVTDTQY